This TCR beta chain appears in the sequencing data of a study of identical twins. MiXCR, applied by TCRdb to the 5' RACE reads, yields one record per CDR3 protein. The sample yields approximately 700,000 distinct CDR3 sequences, about 18% seen once. Trimming took 5 bases from V and 3 from J, leaving 10 bases between them. The CDR3 consists of 14 residues. CDR1 and CDR2 from the germline V gene are MNHEY and SVGEGT. These records were also assigned to another study, of T cells expressing NK-cell markers.

Sequenced: PBMCs. The chain carries TRBV6-2 or TRBV6-3 and TRBJ2-2; no clear D gene. This clonotype was sampled from a woman younger than 35 in good health. As DNA, the CDR3 is TGTGCCAGCAGTCCGCGTACGGACACCGGGGAGCTGTTTTTT. The encoded protein is CASSPRTDTGELFF.